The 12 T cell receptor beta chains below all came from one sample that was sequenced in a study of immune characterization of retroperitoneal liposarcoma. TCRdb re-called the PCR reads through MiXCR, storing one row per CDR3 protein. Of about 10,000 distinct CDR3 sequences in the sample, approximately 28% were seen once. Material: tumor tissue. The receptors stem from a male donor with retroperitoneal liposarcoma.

In nucleotides, the CDR3 is TGTGCCAGCAGGGGAGGGGGACAGGGGGCAGGAGAGCAGTTCTTC. This translates into CASRGGGQGAGEQFF. The J gene is TRBJ2-1, the V gene TRBV28, with 12 nucleotides matching TRBD1. This CDR3 has 15 residues. The germline gives CDR1 MDHEN, CDR2 SYDVKM. J gave up 10 bases and V 6 bases, and 10 bases lay outside the gene matches. Filled out from reference TRBV28 and TRBJ2-1, the complete variable domain reads DVKVTQSSRYLVKRTGEKVFLECVQDMDHENMFWYRQDPGLGLRLIYFSYDVKMKEKGDIPEGYSVSREKKERFSLILESASTNQTSMYLCASRGGGQGAGEQFFGPGTRLTVL.

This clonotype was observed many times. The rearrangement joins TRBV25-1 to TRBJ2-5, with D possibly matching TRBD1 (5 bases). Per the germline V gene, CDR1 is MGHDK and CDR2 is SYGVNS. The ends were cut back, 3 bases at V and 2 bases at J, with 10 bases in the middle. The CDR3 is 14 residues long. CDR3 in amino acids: CASSDPRVQETQYF. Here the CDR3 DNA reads TGTGCCAGCAGTGATCCCAGGGTGCAAGAGACCCAGTACTTC.

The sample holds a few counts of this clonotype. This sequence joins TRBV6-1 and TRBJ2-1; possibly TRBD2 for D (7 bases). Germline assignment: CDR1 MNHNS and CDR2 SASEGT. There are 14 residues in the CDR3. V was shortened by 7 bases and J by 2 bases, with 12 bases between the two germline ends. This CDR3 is CASIRGGAYNEQFF. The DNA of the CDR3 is TGTGCCAGCATACGAGGGGGGGCCTACAATGAGCAGTTCTTC.

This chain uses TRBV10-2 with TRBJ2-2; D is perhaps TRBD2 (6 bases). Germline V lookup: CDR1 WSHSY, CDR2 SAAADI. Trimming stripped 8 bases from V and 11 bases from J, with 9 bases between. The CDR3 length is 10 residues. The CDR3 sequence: CASGGGELFF. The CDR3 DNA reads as TGCGCCAGCGGGGGAGGAGAGCTGTTTTTT.

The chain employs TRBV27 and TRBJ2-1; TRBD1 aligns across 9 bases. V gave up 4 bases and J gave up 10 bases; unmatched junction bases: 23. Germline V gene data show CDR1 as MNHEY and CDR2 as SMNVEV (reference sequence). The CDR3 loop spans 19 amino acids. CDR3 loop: CASSSHISRDRDSHYEQFF. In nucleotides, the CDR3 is TGTGCCAGCAGTTCCCACATTTCCCGGGACAGGGATAGTCACTACGAGCAGTTCTTC.

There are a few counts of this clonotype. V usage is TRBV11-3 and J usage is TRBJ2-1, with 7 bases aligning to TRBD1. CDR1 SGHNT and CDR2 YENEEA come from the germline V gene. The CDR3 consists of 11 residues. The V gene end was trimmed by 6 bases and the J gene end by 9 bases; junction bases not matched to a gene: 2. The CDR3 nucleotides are TGTGCCAGCAGACAGGGGACTGAGCAGTTCTTC. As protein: CASRQGTEQFF.

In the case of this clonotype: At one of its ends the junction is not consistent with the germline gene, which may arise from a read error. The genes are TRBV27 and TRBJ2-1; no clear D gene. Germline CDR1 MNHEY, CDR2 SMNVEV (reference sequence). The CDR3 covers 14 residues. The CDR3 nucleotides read TGTGCCAGCAGTTTAAACCTACAAGGAGAGACCCAGTACTTT. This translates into CASSLNLQGETQYF.

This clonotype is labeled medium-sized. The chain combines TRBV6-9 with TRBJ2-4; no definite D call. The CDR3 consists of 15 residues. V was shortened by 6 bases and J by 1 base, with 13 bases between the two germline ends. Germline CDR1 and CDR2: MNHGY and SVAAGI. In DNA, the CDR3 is TGTGCCAGCAGCCCCAAGGGTTGGGCCAAAAACATTCAGTACTTC. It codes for CASSPKGWAKNIQYF.

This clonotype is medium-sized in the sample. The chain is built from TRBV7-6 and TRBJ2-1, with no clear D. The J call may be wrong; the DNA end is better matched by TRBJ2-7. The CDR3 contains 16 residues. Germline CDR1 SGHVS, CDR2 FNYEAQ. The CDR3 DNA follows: TGTGCCAGCAGCTCACCGACTTTCGACTTTTACAATGAGCAGTACTTC. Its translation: CASSSPTFDFYNEQYF.

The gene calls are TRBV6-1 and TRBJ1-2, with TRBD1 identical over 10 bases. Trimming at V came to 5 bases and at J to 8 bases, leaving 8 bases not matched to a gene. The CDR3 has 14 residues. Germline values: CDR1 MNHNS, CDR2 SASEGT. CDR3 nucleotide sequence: TGTGCCAGCAGTTCGGGACAGGGGCGTGGGGGCTACACCTTC. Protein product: CASSSGQGRGGYTF.

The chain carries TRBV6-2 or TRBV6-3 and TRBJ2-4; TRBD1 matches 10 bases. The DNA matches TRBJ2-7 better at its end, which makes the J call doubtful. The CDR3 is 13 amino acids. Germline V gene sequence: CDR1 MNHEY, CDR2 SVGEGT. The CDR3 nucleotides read TGTGCCAGCAGAGGGACAGGGGCCTACGAGCAGTACTTC. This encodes CASRGTGAYEQYF.

As DNA, the CDR3 is TGTGCCAGCAGTTACCAGGAGAACACTGAAGCTTTCTTT. Translation: CASSYQENTEAFF. This sequence joins TRBV6-5 and TRBJ1-1; D unresolved. The CDR3 has 13 amino acids. The germline V gene encodes CDR1 MNHEY and CDR2 SVGAGI. V was shortened by 2 bases and J by 1 base, with 5 bases between the two germline ends.